A selection of T cell receptor beta chains follows, all from one sample in a study of shared clonotypes between healthy human individuals. Sequencing was performed with immunoSEQ multiplex PCR; in TCRdb, only in-frame clones are kept and a portion is missing. The table shows 2.5 million or so clones, with around 94% occurring only once. Sequenced input: naive CD4+ T cells sorted from blood. These receptors all come from a man aged 18 to 35 in good health. Both conserved end residues are part of each CDR3. D genes are given only for firm matches. Clone size is shown for a subset of rows, as once, few, many or a class of expanded clone.

v_gene	len	j_gene	d_gene	abundance	CDR3nt	CDR3aa
TRBV19	16	TRBJ2-5	TRBD2	.	TGTGCCAGTAGCCTCGGGGGACTAGCGCGCCAAGAGACCCAGTACTTC	CASSLGGLARQETQYF
TRBV18	15	TRBJ2-1	.	.	TGTGCCAGCTCACCGGGAGGAGCCTCCTACAATGAGCAGTTCTTC	CASSPGGASYNEQFF
TRBV6-6	11	TRBJ1-5	.	.	TGTGCCAGCAGTAACGGCGGGTCCCAGCATTTT	CASSNGGSQHF
TRBV5-6	16	TRBJ1-5	.	.	TGTGCCAGCAGCTTGGGAGGGGTTTATAGCAATCAGCCCCAGCATTTT	CASSLGGVYSNQPQHF
TRBV7-4	18	TRBJ2-7	TRBD2	.	TGTGCCAGCAGCCTCAGAGGGACTAGCGGGAGGCTCTCCTACGAGCAGTACTTC	CASSLRGTSGRLSYEQYF
TRBV28	14	TRBJ2-7	TRBD2	.	TGTGCCAGCAGTTCTAGGACTAGCGGGGGGGCGCAGTACTTC	CASSSRTSGGAQYF
TRBV5-1	14	TRBJ2-1	TRBD1	.	TGCGCCAGCAGCCGGACAGGGTCCTACAATGAGCAGTTCTTC	CASSRTGSYNEQFF
TRBV11-2	13	TRBJ1-3	.	.	TGTGCCAGCAGCCGCACACAGGGAAACACCATATATTTT	CASSRTQGNTIYF
TRBV6-6	16	TRBJ2-7	TRBD1	.	TGTGCCAGCAGTCTCTTAGAGGACAGGGGGGCCTACGAGCAGTACTTC	CASSLLEDRGAYEQYF
TRBV29-1	12	TRBJ1-2	.	.	TGCAGCGTCTCAGGGGATGGGGATGGCTACACCTTC	CSVSGDGDGYTF
TRBV5-6	13	TRBJ2-5	.	.	TGTGCCAGCAGCTCTGGTGCTTCTGAGACCCAGTACTTC	CASSSGASETQYF
TRBV5-1	14	TRBJ2-7	TRBD1	once	TGCGCCAGCAGCTTTTCAGGGGGTACCTACGAGCAGTACTTC	CASSFSGGTYEQYF
TRBV5-1	16	TRBJ2-3	TRBD2	.	TGCGCCAGCAGCGAATCCCATACTAGCGGGGAAAATACGCAGTATTTT	CASSESHTSGENTQYF
TRBV30	15	TRBJ1-5	.	.	TGTGCCTGGAGCGGGGCGCCAACCAGCAATCAGCCCCAGCATTTT	CAWSGAPTSNQPQHF
TRBV6-1	13	TRBJ1-4	TRBD1	.	TGTGCCAGCAGTTTACAGGGGCCCGAAAAACTGTTTTTT	CASSLQGPEKLFF
TRBV25-1	14	TRBJ2-1	TRBD2	.	TGTGCCAGCAGTGATTCTAGCGGGAAAGGTGAGCAGTTCTTC	CASSDSSGKGEQFF
TRBV6-6	14	TRBJ1-4	.	.	TGTGCCAGCAGTTACGGGCCGGGGAATGAAAAACTGTTTTTT	CASSYGPGNEKLFF
TRBV4-1	16	TRBJ1-1	.	.	TGCGCCAGCAGCCAAGATCTTAACAGGGCGAACACTGAAGCTTTCTTT	CASSQDLNRANTEAFF
TRBV30	13	TRBJ1-4	.	.	TGTGCCTCCCCCCGGGTCATTAATGAAAAACTGTTTTTT	CASPRVINEKLFF
TRBV5-4	16	TRBJ1-6	.	.	TGTGCCAGCAGCTTGGGGCGGTCCGCGAATAATTCACCCCTCCACTTT	CASSLGRSANNSPLHF
TRBV30	14	TRBJ1-2	.	.	TGTGCCTGGAAGCGGACAGCAGCAAACTATGGCTACACCTTC	CAWKRTAANYGYTF
TRBV15	15	TRBJ2-7	.	.	TGTGCCACCAGCAGACTGAGACAGGCGACCTACGAGCAGTACTTC	CATSRLRQATYEQYF
TRBV5-1	14	TRBJ2-1	TRBD2	.	TGCGCCAGCAGCTTGTTCCGGGAGGATAATGAGCAGTTCTTC	CASSLFREDNEQFF
TRBV25-1	15	TRBJ2-5	TRBD2	.	TGTGCCAGCGGGAGACTAGCGGGAGGGAGAGAGACCCAGTACTTC	CASGRLAGGRETQYF
TRBV11-2	15	TRBJ2-7	.	.	TGTGCCAGCAGCTTACGCGGGGCCCAAGTGGACGAGCAGTACTTC	CASSLRGAQVDEQYF
TRBV18	16	TRBJ2-5	TRBD1	.	TGTGCCAGCTCACCCAGGGCAGGGGGCGCGGACGAGACCCAGTACTTC	CASSPRAGGADETQYF
TRBV19	15	TRBJ2-7	TRBD2	.	TGTGCCAGTAGTATGAGGCTAGCGGTTAACTACGAGCAGTACTTC	CASSMRLAVNYEQYF
TRBV6-5	15	TRBJ2-7	.	.	TGTGCCAGCAGTTCCGCCGAAGACGGAGCCTACGAGCAGTACTTC	CASSSAEDGAYEQYF
TRBV6-6	13	TRBJ1-2	.	.	TGTGCCAGCTTACGAACGGGAAATGACGGCTACACCTTC	CASLRTGNDGYTF
TRBV14	16	TRBJ2-3	TRBD1	.	TGTGCCAGCAGCCACTCCGGGACAGGGGGCCCAGATACGCAGTATTTT	CASSHSGTGGPDTQYF
TRBV7-6	14	TRBJ2-7	TRBD1	.	TGTGCCAGCAGCCTCGGGACAGGGGGCCAGGAGCAGTACTTC	CASSLGTGGQEQYF
TRBV11-2	17	TRBJ1-3	.	.	TGTGCCAGCAACATTGGCCTGGACCGCACCTCTGGAAACACCATATATTTT	CASNIGLDRTSGNTIYF
TRBV4-1	12	TRBJ1-6	.	.	TGCGCCAGCAGCCAACTCGGGAGGACCCTCCACTTT	CASSQLGRTLHF
TRBV28	15	TRBJ2-3	TRBD1	.	TGTGCCAGCGACAGGGGGGGCCGAGCTGCAGATACGCAGTATTTT	CASDRGGRAADTQYF
TRBV21-1	15	TRBJ2-1	.	.	TGTGCCAGCAGCAGGGGACAGACTAACTACAATGAGCAGTTCTTC	CASSRGQTNYNEQFF
TRBV11-2	15	TRBJ2-7	.	.	TGTGCCAGCAGCCCCGGCCAGGGGCGTTGGTACGAGCAGTACTTC	CASSPGQGRWYEQYF
TRBV7-2	15	TRBJ2-7	TRBD2	.	TGTGCCAGCAGCTTGTCCGCGGGAGGACCTGGGTGGCAGTACTTC	CASSLSAGGPGWQYF
TRBV10-3	15	TRBJ2-7	.	.	TGTGCCATCAGTGGACAGGGAGGAAGTTTCTACGAGCAGTACTTC	CAISGQGGSFYEQYF
TRBV28	15	TRBJ1-3	.	.	TGTGCCAGCAGAGGAGGACAGCCTTCTGGAAACACCATATATTTT	CASRGGQPSGNTIYF
TRBV2	12	TRBJ2-3	.	.	TGTGCCAGGACCAGGGGTTCAGATACGCAGTATTTT	CARTRGSDTQYF
TRBV9	15	TRBJ2-3	.	once	TGTGCCAGCAGCACCGCAGGGAGGTCATTAGATACGCAGTATTTT	CASSTAGRSLDTQYF
TRBV5-1	15	TRBJ1-1	TRBD1	.	TGCGCCAGCAGCTTGCAGGGCAGGGGGCTCACTGAAGCTTTCTTT	CASSLQGRGLTEAFF
TRBV6-7	15	TRBJ1-6	.	.	TGTGCCAGCAGGCCCGGCCCTTCCTATAATTCACCCCTCCACTTT	CASRPGPSYNSPLHF
TRBV11-3	13	TRBJ1-1	TRBD1	once	TGTGCCAGCAGCTGGACCGGGACAGGGGTAGCTTTCTTT	CASSWTGTGVAFF
TRBV7-3	14	TRBJ2-3	.	.	TGTGCCAGCAGCCCCTCGGGGGCCACAGATACGCAGTATTTT	CASSPSGATDTQYF
TRBV7-8	18	TRBJ2-5	TRBD1	.	TGTGCCAGCAGCTTAGTTTCTGGTAGGACAGGGGGCGAAGAGACCCAGTACTTC	CASSLVSGRTGGEETQYF
TRBV10-3	15	TRBJ1-1	TRBD1	.	TGTGCCATCAGTCCAGGGGGCGGCGGCGGCACTGAAGCTTTCTTT	CAISPGGGGGTEAFF
TRBV19	16	TRBJ2-6	.	.	TGTGCCAGTAGTGGAACCCATAGCTCTGGGGCCAACGTCCTGACTTTC	CASSGTHSSGANVLTF
TRBV28	11	TRBJ2-7	.	.	TGTGCCAGCAGTGTCGCCTACGAGCAGTACTTC	CASSVAYEQYF
TRBV28	15	TRBJ2-7	.	.	TGTGCCAGCAGTGGAGGTCAGTCAGGATCCTACGAGCAGTACTTC	CASSGGQSGSYEQYF
TRBV18	15	TRBJ2-5	.	.	TGTGCCAGCTCACCATCCAGATTGCCCCAAGAGACCCAGTACTTC	CASSPSRLPQETQYF
TRBV5-1	17	TRBJ1-2	.	once	TGCGCCAGCTCTAAGGACGCACTACAGGTCCGCTTTGATGACTACACCTTC	CASSKDALQVRFDDYTF